The T cell receptor beta chain under discussion was sequenced for a study of T-cell reconstitution after alpha-beta-depleted transplantation in children. This CDR3 has 14 residues. Per germline, CDR1 GTSNPN and CDR2 SVGIG (reference sequence). V was clipped by 4 bases and J by 2 bases; unmatched bases: 6. This clonotype was observed a handful of times. Preparation of the TCRbeta library involved a method that used unique molecular identifiers. TCRdb ran MiXCR on the PCR reads and lists one entry per CDR3 protein. The sample lists about 610,000 distinct CDR3 sequences; over 9.5% were seen once. The starting material was PBMCs from the stem cell graft donor, obtained from the stem cell graft. The V and J genes are TRBV30 and TRBJ2-5; the match to TRBD2 covers 8 bases. The TCR sequence derives from a human donor who donated a stem cell graft to a child with acute myeloid leukemia. The CDR3 protein is CAWNRGGRQETQYF. As DNA, the CDR3 is TGTGCCTGGAACCGCGGGGGGCGTCAAGAGACCCAGTACTTC.